This is a list of T cell receptor beta chains from one sample in a study of ipilimumab plus nivolumab after autologous stem cell transplantation. The assay was immunoSEQ multiplex PCR, and TCRdb's table has in-frame clones only and misses some. The table records tens of thousands of clones, about 83% of them present only once. Sequenced here: PBMCs, sampled in a trial of ipilimumab plus nivolumab as post-transplant consolidation. Receptors were obtained from a male donor with diffuse large B-cell lymphoma. The CDR3 runs from the conserved cysteine through the conserved F or W. D genes are given only for firm matches. Some rows have no size entry. The others give once, few or many, or a class for an expanded clone.

TRBJ2-1 19 NA TRBV27 TRBD2 TGTGCCAGCAGAATACGACTAGCGGGGGTCGCAACTCCCTACAATGAGCAGTTCTTC CASRIRLAGVATPYNEQFF
TRBJ1-4 15 few TRBV9 TRBD1 TGTGCCAGCAGCGATGGGACAGGGAGGCATGAAAAACTGTTTTTT CASSDGTGRHEKLFF
TRBJ2-4 17 NA TRBV19 TRBD1 TGTGCCAGTAGTAGGGGGACAGGGGGATTAGCCAAAAACATTCAGTACTTC CASSRGTGGLAKNIQYF
TRBJ2-1 15 once TRBV7-9 TRBD2 TGTGCCAGCAGCCGCGGGACTAGCGGGAAAGATGAGCAGTTCTTC CASSRGTSGKDEQFF
TRBJ2-7 15 NA TRBV4-1 TRBD1 TGCGCCAGCAGCCAAGAATGGGACAGCCCCTACGAGCAGTACTTC CASSQEWDSPYEQYF
TRBJ2-2 13 NA TRBV7-2 NA TGTGCCACCCGTCGGGAAAACACCGGGGAGCTGTTTTTT CATRRENTGELFF
TRBJ2-7 14 few TRBV5-1 TRBD1 TGCGCCAGCAGCCTGACAGGGCCCTACTACGAGCAGTACTTC CASSLTGPYYEQYF
TRBJ1-5 15 NA TRBV7-2 NA TGTGCCAGCAGCGGATACGGACAGCAAAATCAGCCCCAGCATTTT CASSGYGQQNQPQHF
TRBJ1-2 13 NA TRBV5-6 NA TGTGCCAGCAGCTTGTTCGAAGGTGCTGGCTACACCTTC CASSLFEGAGYTF
TRBJ2-7 17 NA TRBV4-1 TRBD2 TGCGCCAGCAGCCAAGAAGTTCACGGGACTAGCCACGGCGAGCAGTACTTC CASSQEVHGTSHGEQYF
TRBJ1-5 16 NA TRBV19 NA TGTGCCAGTACCCCCGAGGGAGTCTATAGCAATCAGCCCCAGCATTTT CASTPEGVYSNQPQHF
TRBJ1-1 13 NA TRBV5-6 NA TGTGCCAGCAGCCGAAGAGGGGGATTTTCAGCTTTCTTT CASSRRGGFSAFF
TRBJ1-2 13 few TRBV4-3 TRBD1 TGCGCCAGCAGCCAAGTGTACAGGGGTGGCTACACCTTC CASSQVYRGGYTF
TRBJ2-7 12 NA TRBV10-3 NA TGTGCCATCAGGGTCCAAGGGTACGAGCAGTACTTC CAIRVQGYEQYF